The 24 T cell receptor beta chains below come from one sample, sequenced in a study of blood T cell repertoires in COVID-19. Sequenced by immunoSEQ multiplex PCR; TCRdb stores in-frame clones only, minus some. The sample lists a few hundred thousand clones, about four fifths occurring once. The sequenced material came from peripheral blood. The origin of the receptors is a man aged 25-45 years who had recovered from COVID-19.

The CDR3: CASSTRQGGSGNTIYF. The DNA for the CDR3 is TGTGCCAGCAGCACCAGACAGGGGGGCTCTGGAAACACCATATATTTT. This rearrangement joins TRBV7-2 to TRBJ1-3; 9 nucleotides line up with TRBD1. CDR1 and CDR2 from the germline V gene are SGHTA and FQGNSA. Losses at the gene ends were 5 bases for V and 0 bases for J; bases not matched to a gene: 5. The CDR3 totals 16 residues.

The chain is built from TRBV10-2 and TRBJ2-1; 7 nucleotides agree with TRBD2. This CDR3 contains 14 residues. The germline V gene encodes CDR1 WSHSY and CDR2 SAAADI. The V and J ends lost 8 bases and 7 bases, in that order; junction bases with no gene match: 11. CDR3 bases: TGCGCCAGCTTGGGGGGGACCTTGGGTAATGAGCAGTTCTTC. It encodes CASLGGTLGNEQFF.

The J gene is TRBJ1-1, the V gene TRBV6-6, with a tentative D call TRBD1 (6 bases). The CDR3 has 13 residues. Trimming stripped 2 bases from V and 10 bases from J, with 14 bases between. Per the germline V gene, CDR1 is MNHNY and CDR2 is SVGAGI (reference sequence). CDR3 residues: CASSYPRTDGAFF. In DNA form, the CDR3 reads TGTGCCAGCAGTTACCCGAGGACAGACGGAGCTTTCTTT.

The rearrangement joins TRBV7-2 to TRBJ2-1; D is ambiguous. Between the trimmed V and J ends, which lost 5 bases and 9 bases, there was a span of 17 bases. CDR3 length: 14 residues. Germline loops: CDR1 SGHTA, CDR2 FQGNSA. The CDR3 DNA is TGTGCCAGCAGCCCCCGGCCCCGAGCAGGTGAGCAGTTCTTC. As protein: CASSPRPRAGEQFF.

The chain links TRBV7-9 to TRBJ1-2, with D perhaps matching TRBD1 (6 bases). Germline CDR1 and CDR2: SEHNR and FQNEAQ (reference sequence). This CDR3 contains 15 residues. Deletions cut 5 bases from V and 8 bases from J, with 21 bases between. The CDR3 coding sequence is TGTGCCAGCAGCCAACCTGACCAGGGGCGTGACGGCTACACCTTC. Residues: CASSQPDQGRDGYTF.

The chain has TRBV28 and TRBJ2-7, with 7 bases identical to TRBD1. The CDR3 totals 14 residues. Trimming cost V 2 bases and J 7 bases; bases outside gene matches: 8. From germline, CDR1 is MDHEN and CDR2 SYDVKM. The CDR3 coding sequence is TGTGCCAGCAGTTTAAGTAGGGGGCGGAGGGAGCAGTACGTC. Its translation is CASSLSRGRREQYV.

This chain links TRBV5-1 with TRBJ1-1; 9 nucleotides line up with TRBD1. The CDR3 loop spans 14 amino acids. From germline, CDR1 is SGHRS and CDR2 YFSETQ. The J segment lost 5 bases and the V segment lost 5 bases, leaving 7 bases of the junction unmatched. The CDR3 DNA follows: TGCGCCAGCAGGAAACAGGGGGCAAAGACTGAAGCTTTCTTT. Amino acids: CASRKQGAKTEAFF.

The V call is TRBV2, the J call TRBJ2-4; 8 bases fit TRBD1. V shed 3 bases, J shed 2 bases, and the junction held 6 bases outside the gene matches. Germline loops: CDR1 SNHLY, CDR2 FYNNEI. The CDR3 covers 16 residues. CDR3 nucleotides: TGTGCCAGCAGTGACGGACAGGGTAGGACCAAAAACATTCAGTACTTC. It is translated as CASSDGQGRTKNIQYF.

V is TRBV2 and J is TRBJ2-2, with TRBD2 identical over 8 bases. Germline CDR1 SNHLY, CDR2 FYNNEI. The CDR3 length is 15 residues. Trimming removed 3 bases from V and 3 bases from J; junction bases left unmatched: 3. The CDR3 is CASSDQAGDTGELFF. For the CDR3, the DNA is TGTGCCAGCAGTGACCAAGCGGGGGACACCGGGGAGCTGTTTTTT.

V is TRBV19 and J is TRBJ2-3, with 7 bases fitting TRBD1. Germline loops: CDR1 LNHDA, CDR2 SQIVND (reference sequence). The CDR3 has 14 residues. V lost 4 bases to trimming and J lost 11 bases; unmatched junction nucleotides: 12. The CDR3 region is CASSNRGGPIEQYF. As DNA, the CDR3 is TGTGCCAGTAGTAACAGGGGTGGCCCTATAGAGCAGTATTTT.

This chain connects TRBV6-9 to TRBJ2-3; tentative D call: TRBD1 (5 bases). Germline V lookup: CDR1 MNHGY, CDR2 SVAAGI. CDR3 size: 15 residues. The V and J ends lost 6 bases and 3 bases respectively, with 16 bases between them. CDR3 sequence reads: CASRPRGNDTDTQYF. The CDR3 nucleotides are TGTGCCAGCAGACCTAGGGGAAACGATACAGATACGCAGTATTTT.

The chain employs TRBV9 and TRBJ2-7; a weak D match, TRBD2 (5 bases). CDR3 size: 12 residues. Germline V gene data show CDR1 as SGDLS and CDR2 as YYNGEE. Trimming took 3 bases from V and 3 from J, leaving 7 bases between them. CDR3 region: CASSGEGYEQYF. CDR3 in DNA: TGTGCCAGCAGCGGAGAGGGCTACGAGCAGTACTTC.

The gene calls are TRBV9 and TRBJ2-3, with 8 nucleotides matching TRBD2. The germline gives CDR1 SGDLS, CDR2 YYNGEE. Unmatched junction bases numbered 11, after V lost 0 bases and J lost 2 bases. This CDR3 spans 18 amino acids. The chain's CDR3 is CASSVAPSTGGITDTQYF. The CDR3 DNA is TGTGCCAGCAGCGTAGCCCCGTCGACGGGGGGGATCACAGATACGCAGTATTTT. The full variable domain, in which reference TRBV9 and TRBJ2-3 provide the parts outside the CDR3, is DSGVTQTPKHLITATGQRVTLRCSPRSGDLSVYWYQQSLDQGLQFLIQYYNGEERAKGNILERFSAQQFPDLHSELNLSSLELGDSALYFCASSVAPSTGGITDTQYFGPGTRLTVL.

Written as DNA, the CDR3 is TGTGCCAGCTCACCGGACAGGGGGCGTGGGTACTTC. Encoded protein: CASSPDRGRGYF. The chain couples TRBV18 to TRBJ2-4; 11 bases match TRBD1. The CDR3 runs to 12 residues. Looked up from germline, CDR1 is KGHSH and CDR2 is LQKENI. J lost 15 bases, V lost 3 bases, and 4 bases had no gene match. The full variable domain, rest sourced from reference TRBV18 and TRBJ2-4, is NAGVMQNPRHLVRRRGQEARLRCSPMKGHSHVYWYRQLPEEGLKFMVYLQKENIIDESGMPKERFSAEFPKEGPSILRIQQVVRGDSAAYFCASSPDRGRGYFGAGTRLSVL.

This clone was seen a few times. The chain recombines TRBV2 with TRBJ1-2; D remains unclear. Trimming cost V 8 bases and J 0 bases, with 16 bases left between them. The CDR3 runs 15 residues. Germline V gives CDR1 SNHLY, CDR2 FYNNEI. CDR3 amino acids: CASCFNPYSNYGYTF. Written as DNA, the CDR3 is TGTGCCAGCTGTTTCAATCCCTACTCTAACTATGGCTACACCTTC.

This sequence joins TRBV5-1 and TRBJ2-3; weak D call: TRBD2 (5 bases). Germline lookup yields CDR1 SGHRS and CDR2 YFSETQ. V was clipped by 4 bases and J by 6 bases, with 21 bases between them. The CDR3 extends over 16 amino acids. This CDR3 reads CASSPRGSDFRDTQYF. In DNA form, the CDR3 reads TGCGCCAGCAGCCCACGGGGTTCGGACTTCAGGGATACGCAGTATTTT.

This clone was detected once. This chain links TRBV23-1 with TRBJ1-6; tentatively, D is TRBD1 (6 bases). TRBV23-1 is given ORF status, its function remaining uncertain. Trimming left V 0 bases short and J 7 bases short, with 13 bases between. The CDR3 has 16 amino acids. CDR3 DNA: TGCGCCAGCAGTCAATCAGCAGGGGTTCACAATTCACCCCTCCACTTT. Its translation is CASSQSAGVHNSPLHF.

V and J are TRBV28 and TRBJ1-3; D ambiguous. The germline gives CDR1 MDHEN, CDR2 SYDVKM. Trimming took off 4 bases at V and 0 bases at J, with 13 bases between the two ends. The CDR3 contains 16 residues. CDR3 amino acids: CASSSGSESSGNTIYF. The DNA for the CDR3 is TGTGCCAGCAGTTCCGGGAGCGAGAGCTCTGGAAACACCATATATTTT.

The CDR3 DNA reads TGTGCCACGCGAGGTCGGACTACCGCCTACGAGCAGTACTTC. Protein sequence: CATRGRTTAYEQYF. The J gene is TRBJ2-7, the V gene TRBV2, with a tentative D call TRBD2 (6 bases). The V end lost 10 bases, the J end lost 2 bases, and 18 bases lay between the germline ends. Looked up from germline, CDR1 is SNHLY and CDR2 is FYNNEI. This CDR3 is 14 amino acids long.

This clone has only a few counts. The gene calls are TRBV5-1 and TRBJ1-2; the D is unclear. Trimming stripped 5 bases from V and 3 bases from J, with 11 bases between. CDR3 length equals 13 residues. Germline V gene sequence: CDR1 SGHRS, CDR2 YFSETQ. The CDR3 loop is CASRREVDYGYTF. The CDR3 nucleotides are TGCGCCAGCAGACGTGAGGTTGACTATGGCTACACCTTC.

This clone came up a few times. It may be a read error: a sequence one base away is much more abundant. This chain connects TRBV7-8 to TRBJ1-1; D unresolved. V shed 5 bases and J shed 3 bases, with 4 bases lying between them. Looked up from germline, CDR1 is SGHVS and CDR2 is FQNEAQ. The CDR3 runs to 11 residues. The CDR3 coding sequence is TGTGCCAGCAGCCTCTACACTGAAGCTTTCTTT. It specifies CASSLYTEAFF.

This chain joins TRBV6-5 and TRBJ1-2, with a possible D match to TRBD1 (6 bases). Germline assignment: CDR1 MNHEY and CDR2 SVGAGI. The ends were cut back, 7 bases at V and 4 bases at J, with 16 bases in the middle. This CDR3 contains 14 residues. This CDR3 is CASNPGVKAYGYTF. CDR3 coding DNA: TGTGCCAGCAATCCAGGGGTTAAGGCCTATGGCTACACCTTC.

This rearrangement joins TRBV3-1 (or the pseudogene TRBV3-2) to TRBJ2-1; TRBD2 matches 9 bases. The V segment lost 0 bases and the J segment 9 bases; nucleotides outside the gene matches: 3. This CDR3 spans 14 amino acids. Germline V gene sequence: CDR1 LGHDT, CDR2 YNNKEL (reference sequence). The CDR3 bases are TGTGCCAGCAGCCAAGAGGAGCGGGGGGCTGAGCAGTTCTTC. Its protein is CASSQEERGAEQFF.

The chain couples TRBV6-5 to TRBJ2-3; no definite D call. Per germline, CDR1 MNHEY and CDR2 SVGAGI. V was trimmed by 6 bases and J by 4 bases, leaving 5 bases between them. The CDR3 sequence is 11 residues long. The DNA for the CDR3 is TGTGCCAGCAGATTCGCAGATACGCAGTATTTT. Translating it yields CASRFADTQYF.